The clone carrying this TCR beta chain has only one observation. The data derive from a study of control samples from healthy donors and cancer patients. This table comes from immunoSEQ multiplex PCR, and its TCRdb copy is limited to in-frame clones, with some not included. The sample lists about 67,000 clones, around 87% seen once, with 2% to 2.5% in the top ten. The CDR3 is 13 amino acids. From germline, CDR1 is MDHEN and CDR2 SYDVKM. V was pared by 7 bases and J by 4 bases, with 10 bases between. Sequenced sample: PBMCs. The rearrangement links TRBV28 to TRBJ1-4; D uncertain. The TCR originated in a woman aged 50 to 60 with head and neck cancer. CDR3 coding DNA: TGTGCCAGCAATGAGGACTTTAATGAAAAACTGTTTTTT. This translates into CASNEDFNEKLFF.